A selection of T cell receptor beta chains follows, all from one sample in a study of T-cell memory formation after mild COVID-19. TCRdb re-analysed the 5' RACE reads in MiXCR, keeping a single row per CDR3 protein. Counted here are tens of thousands of distinct CDR3 sequences, less than 15% occurring once; the ten biggest clones make up over 25%. Sequenced: PBMCs or a T cell subset sorted from them (not recorded which). All receptors derive from an adult woman who had mild COVID-19 (a few samples of this study predate the infection). Cell type and time point are not known. The CDR3 runs from the conserved cysteine through the conserved F or W. A D gene is named only where the DNA matches it firmly.

V gene	J gene	D gene	CDR3 protein
TRBV7-9	TRBJ1-1	TRBD1	CASSVDRGHTEAFF
TRBV7-8	TRBJ2-7	TRBD2	CASSLVASGGEPSYEQYF
TRBV12-3/TRBV12-4	TRBJ2-3	NA	CATLGVGTDTQYF
TRBV9	TRBJ2-7	TRBD2	CASSTSTGGTPYEQYF
TRBV4-1	TRBJ1-1	NA	CASSQVMSKANTEAFF
TRBV7-8	TRBJ1-2	NA	CASSLGEDGYTF
TRBV20-1	TRBJ1-1	NA	CSARWANTEAFF
TRBV5-1	TRBJ1-6	TRBD1	CASRSITGDSPLHF
TRBV6-5	TRBJ1-2	NA	CASGLSDNYGYTF
TRBV18	TRBJ2-5	TRBD1	CASSPPDRGRETQYF
TRBV7-9	TRBJ2-5	TRBD1	CASSLPHYDRDWKTQYF
TRBV6-2/TRBV6-3	TRBJ2-7	NA	CASGSYYEQYF
TRBV7-9	TRBJ1-2	TRBD1	CASSMGQGVLGYGYTF
TRBV5-1	TRBJ2-7	NA	CASSLSQGSSYEQYF
TRBV6-2/TRBV6-3	TRBJ2-7	TRBD2	CASSSPIPGLAGVPYEQYF
TRBV6-5	TRBJ1-2	TRBD1	CASSLGTGEKEGYTF
TRBV12-3/TRBV12-4	TRBJ2-5	NA	CASSRVMETQYF
TRBV12-3/TRBV12-4	TRBJ2-1	TRBD1	CASSSSTGTAYNEQFF
TRBV10-2	TRBJ2-3	TRBD2	CATAPGTTSFFTDTQYF
TRBV7-2	TRBJ1-3	NA	CASSFGDWRNTIYF
TRBV7-6	TRBJ2-3	NA	CASSIHPGWNTQYF
TRBV7-6	TRBJ2-5	TRBD1	CASSLQGVGTQYF